This TCR beta chain was captured by sequencing in a study of CD8 T cells in Susac syndrome. Looking at the study overall: When blood was drawn, the patients with Susac syndrome were therapy-naive, on corticosteroids, or on intravenous immunoglobulin alone.

This CDR3 region has 13 residues. Germline CDR1 and CDR2: GTSNPN and SVGIG (reference sequence). With 0 bases removed from V and 7 bases from J, the gap between germline ends came to 12 bases. Sequencing of TCR beta was carried out in blood CD8+ and CD4+ T cells. An input of roughly 0.5 to 1 ug of RNA was subjected to reverse transcription using random hexamers. TCRdb re-called the immunoSEQ multiplex PCR reads through MiXCR, storing one row per CDR3 protein. The sample has about 94,000 distinct CDR3 sequences; roughly 94% are singletons. The TCR comes from a human donor with Susac syndrome. The sample comprised CD4+ T cells from PBMCs. The rearrangement joins TRBV30 to TRBJ2-5; possibly TRBD1 for D (6 bases). This CDR3 is CAWSVKGVGTQYF. The CDR3 DNA is TGTGCCTGGAGTGTGAAGGGGGTCGGGACCCAGTACTTC.